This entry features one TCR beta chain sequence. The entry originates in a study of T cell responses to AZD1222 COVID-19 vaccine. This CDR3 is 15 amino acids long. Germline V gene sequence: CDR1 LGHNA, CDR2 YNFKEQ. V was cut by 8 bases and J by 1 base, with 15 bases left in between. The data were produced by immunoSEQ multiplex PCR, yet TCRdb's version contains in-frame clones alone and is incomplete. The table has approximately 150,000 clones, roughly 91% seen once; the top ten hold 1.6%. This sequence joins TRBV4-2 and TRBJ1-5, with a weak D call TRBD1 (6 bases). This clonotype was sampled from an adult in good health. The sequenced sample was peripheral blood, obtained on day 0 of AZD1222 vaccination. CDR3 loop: CASGPEGDSNQPQHF. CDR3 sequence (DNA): TGTGCCAGCGGACCGGAGGGGGACAGCAATCAGCCCCAGCATTTT.